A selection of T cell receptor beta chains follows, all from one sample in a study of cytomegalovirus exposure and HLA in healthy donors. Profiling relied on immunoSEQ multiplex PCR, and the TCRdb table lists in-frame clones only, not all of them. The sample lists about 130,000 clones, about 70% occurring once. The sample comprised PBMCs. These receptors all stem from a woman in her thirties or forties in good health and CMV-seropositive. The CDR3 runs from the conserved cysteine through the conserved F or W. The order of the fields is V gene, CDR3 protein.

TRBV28,CASQWGTSGSYEQYF
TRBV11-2,CASSFSDSNQPQHF
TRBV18,CASSGQEIMVGYTF
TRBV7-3,CASSSPGQGGEQYF
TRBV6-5,CASSYQGSSEAFF
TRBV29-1,CSVFEREGNNEQFF
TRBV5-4,CASSRGQGEEGFF
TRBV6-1,CASSEAQVRGPYGYTF
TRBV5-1,CASSWTGIFGANVLTF
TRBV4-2,CASSQDPEGANEKLFF
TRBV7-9,CASSLEGDFNEQFF
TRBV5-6,CASSFDSGGSYEQYF
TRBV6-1,CASSSPPGGYSPLHF
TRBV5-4,CASSTRQGNEKLFF
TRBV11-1,CASSTGSEQYF
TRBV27,CASSSLFGTAYNEQFF
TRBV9,CASSADRGVDTQYF
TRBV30,CAWSSGGYEQYF
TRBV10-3,CAISGVTGGYEQYF
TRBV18,CASSPETGSFYEQYF
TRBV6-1,CASSEEDSGRRYTF
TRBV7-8,CASSVEYPGQGDYGYTF
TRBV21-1,CASSPREAGGFDSNQPQHF
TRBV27,CASRTGLWTLHF
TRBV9,CASSPWGGEYEQYF
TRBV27,CASPRDSGTCYEQYF
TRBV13,CASSSTGTSGGQAYEQYF
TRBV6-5,CASSQQLAAYEQYF
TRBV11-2,CASSLGTGETRSYTF
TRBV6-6,CASSYEGGREQYF
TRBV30,CAWRVTGSAVGGYTF
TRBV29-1,CSVLASGGGNEQFF
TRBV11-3,CASSPGQGQETQYF
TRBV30,CAYIQGAYGYTF
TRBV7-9,CASTRRSGQRNEKLFF
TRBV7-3,CASSLLATAGELFF
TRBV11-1,CASSFPGHGYTF
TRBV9,CASSPIGTGAREQYF
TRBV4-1,CASSHDSYRAPRVNTEAFF
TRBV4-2,CASSQDPVWGLAPNQETQYF
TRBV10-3,CAISELTGGPTGSYEQYF
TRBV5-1,CASSRDGGKGFYEQYF
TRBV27,CASSSPQGLGTDTQYF
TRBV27,CARRTGTNQPQHF
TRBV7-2,CASSTQYTVNTEAFF
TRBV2,CAGSGWPYEQYF
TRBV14,CASSHETGYYEQYF
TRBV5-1,CASSLVGDQETQYF
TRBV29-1,CSVQRGTNEKLFF
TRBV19,CASSARDGSPYEQYF